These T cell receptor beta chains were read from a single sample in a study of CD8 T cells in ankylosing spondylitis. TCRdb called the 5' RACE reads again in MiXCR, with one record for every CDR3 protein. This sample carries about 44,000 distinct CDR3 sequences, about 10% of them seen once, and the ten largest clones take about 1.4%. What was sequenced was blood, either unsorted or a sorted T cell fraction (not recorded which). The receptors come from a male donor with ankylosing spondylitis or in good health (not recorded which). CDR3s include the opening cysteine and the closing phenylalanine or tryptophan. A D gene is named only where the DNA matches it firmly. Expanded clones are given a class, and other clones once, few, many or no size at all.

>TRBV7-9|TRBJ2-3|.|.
CASSPPFGQEGDTQYF
TGTGCCAGCAGCCCACCGTTCGGACAGGAGGGAGATACGCAGTATTTT
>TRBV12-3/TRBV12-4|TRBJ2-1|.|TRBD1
CASSFSGQGNEQFF
TGTGCCAGCAGTTTTTCGGGACAGGGGAATGAGCAGTTCTTC
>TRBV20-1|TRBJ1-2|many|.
CSAKPPYGWGYTF
TGCAGTGCTAAACCCCCGTATGGGTGGGGCTACACCTTC
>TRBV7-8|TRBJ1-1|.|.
CASSPGLNTEAFF
TGTGCCAGCAGCCCGGGGCTCAACACTGAAGCTTTCTTT
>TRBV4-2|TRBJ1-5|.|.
CASSQGRTLEPQHF
TGTGCCAGCAGCCAAGGGCGGACCCTAGAGCCCCAGCATTTT
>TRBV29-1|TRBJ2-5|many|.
CSGTLRETQYF
TGCAGCGGGACCTTACGGGAGACCCAGTACTTC
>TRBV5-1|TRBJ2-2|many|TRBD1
CASSLTGGGELFF
TGCGCCAGCAGCTTGACAGGGGGAGGGGAGCTGTTTTTT
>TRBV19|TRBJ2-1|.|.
CASSSGNEQFF
TGTGCCAGTAGTAGCGGCAATGAGCAGTTCTTC
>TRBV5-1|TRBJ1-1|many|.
CASSLVVGMNTEAFF
TGCGCCAGCAGCTTGGTGGTGGGCATGAACACTGAAGCTTTCTTT
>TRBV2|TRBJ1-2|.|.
CASTTGSDGYTF
TGTGCCAGCACTACAGGGTCGGATGGCTACACCTTC
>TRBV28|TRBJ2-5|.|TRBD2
CASRTGGGETQYF
TGTGCCAGCAGGACGGGGGGGGGAGAGACCCAGTACTTC
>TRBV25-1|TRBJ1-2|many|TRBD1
CASSGQGISYTF
TGTGCCAGCAGTGGACAGGGGATCAGCTACACCTTC
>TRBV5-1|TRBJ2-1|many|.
CASRRQENNEQFF
TGCGCCAGCAGACGACAGGAGAACAATGAGCAGTTCTTC
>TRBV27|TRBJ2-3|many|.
CASSRGMGSNTDTQYF
TGTGCCAGCAGTCGAGGGATGGGGTCAAACACAGATACGCAGTATTTT
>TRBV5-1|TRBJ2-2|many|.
CASTRARSDTGELFF
TGCGCCAGCACAAGGGCAAGATCGGACACCGGGGAGCTGTTTTTT
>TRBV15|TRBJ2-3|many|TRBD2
CATSVAGGITDTQYF
TGTGCCACCAGCGTAGCGGGGGGAATCACAGATACGCAGTATTTT
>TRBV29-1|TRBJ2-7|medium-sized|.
CSVVEQGPQQYF
TGCAGCGTTGTCGAACAGGGCCCCCAGCAGTACTTC
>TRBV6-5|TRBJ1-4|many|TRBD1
CASSYSGGAGEKLFF
TGTGCCAGCAGTTATTCAGGGGGCGCGGGTGAAAAACTGTTTTTT
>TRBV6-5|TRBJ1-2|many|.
CASSSWDGRRGYTF
TGTGCCAGCAGTTCCTGGGACGGCAGGCGCGGCTACACCTTC
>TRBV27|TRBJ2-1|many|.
CASRFYNEQFF
TGTGCCAGCAGATTCTACAATGAGCAGTTCTTC
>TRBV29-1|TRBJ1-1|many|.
CSVEGGGVEAFF
TGCAGCGTTGAAGGCGGGGGGGTTGAAGCTTTCTTT
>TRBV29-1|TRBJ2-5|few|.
CSARGAHQETQYF
TGCAGCGCTCGAGGGGCGCACCAAGAGACCCAGTACTTC
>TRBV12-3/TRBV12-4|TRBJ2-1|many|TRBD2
CASSPGGRRNEQFF
TGTGCCAGCAGTCCCGGGGGGAGGAGGAATGAGCAGTTCTTC
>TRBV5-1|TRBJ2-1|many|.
CASSLGQGSYNEQFF
TGCGCCAGCAGCTTGGGTCAGGGGTCCTACAATGAGCAGTTCTTC
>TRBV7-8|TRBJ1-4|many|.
CASSLIQARGAAEKLFF
TGTGCCAGCAGCTTAATACAGGCAAGGGGAGCGGCTGAAAAACTGTTTTTT
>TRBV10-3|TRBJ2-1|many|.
CAISEGNEQFF
TGTGCCATCAGTGAAGGGAATGAGCAGTTCTTC
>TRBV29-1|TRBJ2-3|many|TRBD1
CSVEVRGSDTQYF
TGCAGCGTTGAGGTCAGGGGGTCAGATACGCAGTATTTT
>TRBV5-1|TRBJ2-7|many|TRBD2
CASSWGGESSYEQYF
TGCGCCAGCAGCTGGGGGGGGGAAAGCTCCTACGAGCAGTACTTC
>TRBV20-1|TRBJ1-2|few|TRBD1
CSAGSTGGYRINYGYTF
TGCAGTGCTGGATCCACAGGGGGCTATAGGATTAACTATGGCTACACCTTC
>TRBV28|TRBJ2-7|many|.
CASRPEDRSYEQYF
TGTGCCAGCAGACCCGAAGACAGGTCCTACGAGCAGTACTTC
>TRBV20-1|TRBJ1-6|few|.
CSAVSSYNSPLHF
TGCAGTGCCGTGAGCTCCTATAATTCACCCCTCCACTTT
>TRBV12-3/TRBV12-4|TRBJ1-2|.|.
CASSFRTVNYGYTF
TGTGCCAGCAGTTTCCGGACGGTGAACTATGGCTACACCTTC
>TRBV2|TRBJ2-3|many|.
CASSVLGTQYF
TGTGCCAGCAGTGTTTTAGGTACGCAGTATTTT
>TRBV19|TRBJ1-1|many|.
CASSFRQMNTEAFF
TGTGCCAGTAGTTTCCGACAGATGAACACTGAAGCTTTCTTT
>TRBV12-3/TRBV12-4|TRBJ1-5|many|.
CASSFRGGNQPQHF
TGTGCCAGCAGTTTCAGGGGTGGCAATCAGCCCCAGCATTTT
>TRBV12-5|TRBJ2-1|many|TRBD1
CASGLGQGRNREQFF
TGTGCTAGTGGTTTGGGACAGGGGCGGAATAGGGAGCAGTTCTTC
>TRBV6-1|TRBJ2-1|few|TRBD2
CASSPSGVSYNEQFF
TGTGCCAGCAGTCCTAGCGGGGTCTCCTACAATGAGCAGTTCTTC
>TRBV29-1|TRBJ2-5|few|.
CSVGYGSTRYF
.
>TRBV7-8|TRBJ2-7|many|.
CASSLPGNLPYEQYF
TGTGCCAGCAGCCTACCTGGCAACCTACCCTACGAGCAGTACTTC
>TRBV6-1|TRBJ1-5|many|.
CASSPGQSNQPQHF
TGTGCCAGCAGTCCAGGCCAGAGCAATCAGCCCCAGCATTTT
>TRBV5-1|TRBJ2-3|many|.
CASSLGGARDTQYF
TGCGCCAGCAGCCTGGGGGGGGCAAGAGATACGCAGTATTTT
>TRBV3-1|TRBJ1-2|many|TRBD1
CASSHRRQGFSYGYTF
TGTGCCAGCAGCCACCGACGACAGGGTTTTAGCTATGGCTACACCTTC
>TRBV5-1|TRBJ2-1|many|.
CASSPDGGTYNEQFF
TGCGCCAGCAGCCCTGACGGGGGTACCTACAATGAGCAGTTCTTC
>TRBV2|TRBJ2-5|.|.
CASSSWGDRGETQYF
TGTGCCAGCAGCTCGTGGGGGGACAGAGGGGAGACCCAGTACTTC
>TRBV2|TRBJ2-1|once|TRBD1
CVSSAQGQVDDGQFF
TGTGTCAGCAGTGCTCAGGGACAGGTTGATGATGGGCAGTTCTTC
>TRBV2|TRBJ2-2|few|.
CASSETPAGELFF
TGTGCCAGCAGTGAAACGCCAGCCGGGGAGCTGTTTTTT
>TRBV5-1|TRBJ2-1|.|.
CASSLTPGSDAEQFF
TGCGCCAGCAGCTTGACGCCAGGTAGCGACGCTGAGCAGTTCTTC
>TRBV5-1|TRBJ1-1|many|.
CASSFLKQNTEAFF
TGCGCCAGCAGCTTCCTGAAACAGAACACTGAAGCTTTCTTT
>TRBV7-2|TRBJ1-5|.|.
CASSRAGGVHQPQHF
TGTGCCAGCAGTCGCGCGGGGGGGGTTCATCAGCCCCAGCATTTT
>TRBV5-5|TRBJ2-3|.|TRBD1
CGSSLDRGITDTQYF
TGTGGCAGCAGCTTGGACAGGGGGATAACAGATACGCAGTATTTT
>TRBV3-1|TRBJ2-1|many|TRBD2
CASRKRGGLGNEQFF
TGTGCCAGCAGGAAGCGGGGGGGCCTTGGGAATGAGCAGTTCTTC
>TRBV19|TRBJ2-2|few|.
CASSIMTAGGELFF
TGTGCCAGTAGTATCATGACAGCCGGCGGGGAGCTGTTTTTT
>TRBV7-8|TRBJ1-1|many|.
CASSLFMGMAAGAFF
TGTGCCAGCAGCTTATTTATGGGTATGGCCGCCGGAGCTTTCTTT
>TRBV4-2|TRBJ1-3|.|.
CASSQESRAGNTIYF
TGTGCCAGCAGCCAAGAGAGCCGGGCCGGAAACACCATATATTTT